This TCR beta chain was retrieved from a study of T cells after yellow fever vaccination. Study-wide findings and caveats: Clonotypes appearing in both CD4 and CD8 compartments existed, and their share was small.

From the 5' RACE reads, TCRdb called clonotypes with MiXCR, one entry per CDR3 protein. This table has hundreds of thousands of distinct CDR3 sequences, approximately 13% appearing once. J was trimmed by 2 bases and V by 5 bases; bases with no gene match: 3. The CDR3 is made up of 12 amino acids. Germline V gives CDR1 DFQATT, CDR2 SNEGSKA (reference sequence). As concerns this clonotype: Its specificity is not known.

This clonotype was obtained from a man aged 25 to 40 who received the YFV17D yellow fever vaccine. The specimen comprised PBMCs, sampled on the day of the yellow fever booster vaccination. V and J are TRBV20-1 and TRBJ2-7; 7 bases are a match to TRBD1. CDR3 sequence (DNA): TGCAGTGCTTTCGGACAGGCCTACGAGCAGTACTTC. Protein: CSAFGQAYEQYF.